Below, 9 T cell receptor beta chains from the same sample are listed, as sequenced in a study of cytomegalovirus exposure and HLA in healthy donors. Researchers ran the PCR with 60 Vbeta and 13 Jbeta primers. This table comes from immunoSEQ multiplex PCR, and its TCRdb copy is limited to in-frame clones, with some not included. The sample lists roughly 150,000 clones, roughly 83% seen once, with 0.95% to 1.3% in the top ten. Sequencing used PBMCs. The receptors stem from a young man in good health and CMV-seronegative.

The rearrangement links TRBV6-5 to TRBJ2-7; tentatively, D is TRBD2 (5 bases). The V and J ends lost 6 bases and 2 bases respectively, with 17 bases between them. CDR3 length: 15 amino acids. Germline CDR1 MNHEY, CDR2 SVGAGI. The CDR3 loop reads CASSSDDNGAYEQYF. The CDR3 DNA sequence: TGTGCCAGCAGCTCCGACGATAACGGGGCCTACGAGCAGTACTTC.

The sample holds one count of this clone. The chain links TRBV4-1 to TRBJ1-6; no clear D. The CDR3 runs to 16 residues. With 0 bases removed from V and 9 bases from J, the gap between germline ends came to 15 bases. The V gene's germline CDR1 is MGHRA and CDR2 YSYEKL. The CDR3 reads CASSQDYETTSSPLHF. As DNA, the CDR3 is TGCGCCAGCAGCCAAGATTACGAGACGACAAGTTCACCCCTCCACTTT.

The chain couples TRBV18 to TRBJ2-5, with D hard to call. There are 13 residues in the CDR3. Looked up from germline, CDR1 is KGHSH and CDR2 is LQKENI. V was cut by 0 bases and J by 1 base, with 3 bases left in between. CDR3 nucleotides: TGTGCCAGCTCACCACCGGCCCAAGAGACCCAGTACTTC. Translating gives CASSPPAQETQYF.

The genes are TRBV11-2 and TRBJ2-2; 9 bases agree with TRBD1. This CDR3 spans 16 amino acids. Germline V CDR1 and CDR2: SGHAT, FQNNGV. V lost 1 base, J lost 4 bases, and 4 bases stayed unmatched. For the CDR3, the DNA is TGTGCCAGCAGCTTAGGGGGGACAGGGACCACCGGGGAGCTGTTTTTT. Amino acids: CASSLGGTGTTGELFF.

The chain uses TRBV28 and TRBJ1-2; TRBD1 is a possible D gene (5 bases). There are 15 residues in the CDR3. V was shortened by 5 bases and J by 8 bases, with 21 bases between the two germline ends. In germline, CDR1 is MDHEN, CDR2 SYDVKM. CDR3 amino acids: CASSLLQGIAFGYTF. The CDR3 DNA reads TGTGCCAGCAGTCTCCTTCAGGGAATAGCCTTCGGCTACACCTTC.

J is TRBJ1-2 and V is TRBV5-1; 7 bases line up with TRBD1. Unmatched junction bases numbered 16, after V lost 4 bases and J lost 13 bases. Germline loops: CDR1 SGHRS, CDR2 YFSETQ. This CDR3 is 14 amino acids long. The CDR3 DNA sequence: TGCGCCAGCAGCATCGGACAGGAGGCAGTGGTGTTCACCTTC. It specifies CASSIGQEAVVFTF.

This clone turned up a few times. The CDR3 spells CASHRWVGTEAFF. The CDR3 DNA reads as TGTGCCAGTCACAGGTGGGTGGGCACTGAAGCTTTCTTT. The rearrangement uses TRBV19 and TRBJ1-1, with D tentatively TRBD1 (5 bases). V gave up 8 bases and J gave up 4 bases, with 14 bases separating them. This CDR3 has 13 residues. Germline values: CDR1 LNHDA, CDR2 SQIVND (reference sequence).

This chain's CDR3 is CASSGVSSGYNSPLHF. As DNA, the CDR3 is TGTGCCAGCAGTGGGGTCTCGTCAGGGTATAATTCACCCCTCCACTTT. This chain uses TRBV6-1 with TRBJ1-6; D is possibly TRBD1 (5 bases). This CDR3 has 16 residues. V lost 4 bases to trimming and J lost 4 bases, with 14 bases between them. Germline assignment: CDR1 MNHNS and CDR2 SASEGT.

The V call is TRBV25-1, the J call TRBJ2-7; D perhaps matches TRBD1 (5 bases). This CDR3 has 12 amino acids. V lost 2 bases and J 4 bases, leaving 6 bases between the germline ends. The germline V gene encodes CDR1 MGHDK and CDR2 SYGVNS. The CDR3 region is CASSEQGYEQYF. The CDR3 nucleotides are TGTGCCAGCAGTGAACAGGGATACGAGCAGTACTTC.